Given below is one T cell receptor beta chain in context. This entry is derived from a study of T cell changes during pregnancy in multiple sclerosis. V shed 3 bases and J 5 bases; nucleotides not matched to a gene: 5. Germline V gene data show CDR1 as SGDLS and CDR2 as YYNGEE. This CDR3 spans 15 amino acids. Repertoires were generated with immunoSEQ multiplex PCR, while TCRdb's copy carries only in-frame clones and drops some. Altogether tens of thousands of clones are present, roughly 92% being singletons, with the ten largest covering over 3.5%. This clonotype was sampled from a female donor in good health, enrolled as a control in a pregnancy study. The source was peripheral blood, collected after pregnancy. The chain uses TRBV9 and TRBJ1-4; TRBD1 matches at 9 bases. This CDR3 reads CASSEGDRANEKLFF. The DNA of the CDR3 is TGTGCCAGCAGCGAAGGGGACAGGGCCAATGAAAAACTGTTTTTT. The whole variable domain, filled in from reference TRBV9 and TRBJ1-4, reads DSGVTQTPKHLITATGQRVTLRCSPRSGDLSVYWYQQSLDQGLQFLIQYYNGEERAKGNILERFSAQQFPDLHSELNLSSLELGDSALYFCASSEGDRANEKLFFGSGTQLSVL.